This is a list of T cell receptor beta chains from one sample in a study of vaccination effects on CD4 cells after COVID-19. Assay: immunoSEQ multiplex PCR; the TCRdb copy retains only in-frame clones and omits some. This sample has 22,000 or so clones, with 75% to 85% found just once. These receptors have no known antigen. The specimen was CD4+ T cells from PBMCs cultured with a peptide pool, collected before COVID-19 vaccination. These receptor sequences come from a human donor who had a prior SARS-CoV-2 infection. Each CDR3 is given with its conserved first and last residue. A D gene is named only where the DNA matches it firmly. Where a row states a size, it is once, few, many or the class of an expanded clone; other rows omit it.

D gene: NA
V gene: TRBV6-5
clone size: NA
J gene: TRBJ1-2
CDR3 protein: CASSLPWQTNYGYTF
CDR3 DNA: TGTGCCAGCAGTCTGCCCTGGCAGACTAACTATGGCTACACCTTC

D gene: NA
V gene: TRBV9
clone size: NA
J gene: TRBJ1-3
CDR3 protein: CASSASGRQATSGNTIYF
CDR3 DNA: TGTGCCAGCAGCGCCAGTGGAAGACAGGCGACCTCTGGAAACACCATATATTTT

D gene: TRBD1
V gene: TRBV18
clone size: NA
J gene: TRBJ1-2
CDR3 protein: CASSPGRGGGYGYTF
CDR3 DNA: TGTGCCAGCTCACCAGGCAGAGGGGGCGGATATGGCTACACCTTC

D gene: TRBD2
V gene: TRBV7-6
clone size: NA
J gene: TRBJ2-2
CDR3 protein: CASSARGGAYTGELFF
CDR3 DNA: TGTGCCAGCAGCGCCCGCGGGGGGGCCTACACCGGGGAGCTGTTTTTT

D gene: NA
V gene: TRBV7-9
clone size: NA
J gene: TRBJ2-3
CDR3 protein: CASNFGGWDTQYF
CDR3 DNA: TGTGCCAGCAACTTCGGAGGTTGGGATACGCAGTATTTT

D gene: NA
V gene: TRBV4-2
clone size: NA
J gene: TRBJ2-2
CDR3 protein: CASSQVNTGGVGELFF
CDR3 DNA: TGTGCCAGCAGCCAAGTAAATACAGGGGGGGTCGGGGAGCTGTTTTTT

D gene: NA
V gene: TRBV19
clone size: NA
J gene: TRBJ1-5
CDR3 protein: CASSIGPREGNQPQHF
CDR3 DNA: TGTGCCAGTAGTATAGGTCCTAGAGAGGGCAATCAGCCCCAGCATTTT

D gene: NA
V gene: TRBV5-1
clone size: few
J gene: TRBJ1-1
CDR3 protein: CASSVGPPVTEAFF
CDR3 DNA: TGCGCCAGCAGCGTGGGACCCCCGGTCACTGAAGCTTTCTTT

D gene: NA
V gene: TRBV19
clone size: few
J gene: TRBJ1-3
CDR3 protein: CASRLGGGNTIYF
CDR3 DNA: TGTGCCAGTAGGCTCGGGGGTGGAAACACCATATATTTT

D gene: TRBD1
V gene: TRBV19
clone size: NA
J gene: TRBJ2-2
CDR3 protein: CASNWGPGGSTGELFF
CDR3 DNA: TGTGCCAGTAATTGGGGCCCAGGGGGAAGCACCGGGGAGCTGTTTTTT

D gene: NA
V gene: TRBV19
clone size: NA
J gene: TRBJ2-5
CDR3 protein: CASSGGRGRGQETQYF
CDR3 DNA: TGTGCCAGTAGCGGGGGGCGGGGACGCGGCCAAGAGACCCAGTACTTC

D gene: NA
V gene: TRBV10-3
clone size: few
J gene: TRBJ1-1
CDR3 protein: CAISDNIQPRQSTEAFF
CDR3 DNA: TGTGCCATCAGTGACAATATACAACCAAGACAGAGCACTGAAGCTTTCTTT

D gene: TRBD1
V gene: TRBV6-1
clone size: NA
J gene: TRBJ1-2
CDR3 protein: CASSEGTGWFIYGYTF
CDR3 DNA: TGTGCCAGCAGTGAAGGGACAGGGTGGTTTATCTATGGCTACACCTTC

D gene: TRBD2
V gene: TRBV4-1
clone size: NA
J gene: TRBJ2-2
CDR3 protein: CASSQAGLAGGVTGELFF
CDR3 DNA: TGCGCCAGCAGCCAAGCCGGACTAGCGGGAGGCGTAACCGGGGAGCTGTTTTTT

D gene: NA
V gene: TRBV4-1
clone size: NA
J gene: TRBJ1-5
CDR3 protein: CASSQVERVGQPQHF
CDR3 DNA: TGCGCCAGCAGCCAAGTAGAAAGGGTGGGTCAGCCCCAGCATTTT

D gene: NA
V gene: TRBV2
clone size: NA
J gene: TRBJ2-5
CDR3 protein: CASSGPPRGSETQYF
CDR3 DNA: TGTGCCAGCAGTGGTCCCCCCCGGGGCTCAGAGACCCAGTACTTC

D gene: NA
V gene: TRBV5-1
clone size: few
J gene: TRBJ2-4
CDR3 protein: CASSLVGTKNIQYF
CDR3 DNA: TGCGCCAGCAGCTTGGTAGGGACCAAAAACATTCAGTACTTC

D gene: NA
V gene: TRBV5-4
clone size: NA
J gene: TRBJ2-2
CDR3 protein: CASSHSWRHTGELFF
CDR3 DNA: TGTGCCAGCAGCCACTCCTGGCGACACACCGGGGAGCTGTTTTTT

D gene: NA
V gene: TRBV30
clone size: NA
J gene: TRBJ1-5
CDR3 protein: CAWSQPQHF
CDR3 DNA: TGTGCCTGGAGTCAGCCCCAGCATTTT

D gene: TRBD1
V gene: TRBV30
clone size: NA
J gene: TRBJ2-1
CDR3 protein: CAWSLAQGANEQFF
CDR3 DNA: TGTGCCTGGAGTCTTGCACAGGGGGCAAATGAGCAGTTCTTC

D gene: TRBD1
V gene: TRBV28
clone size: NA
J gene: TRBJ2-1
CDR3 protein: CASIGQTGEFWLYNEQFF
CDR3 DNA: TGTGCCAGCATCGGTCAGACAGGGGAATTTTGGCTTTACAATGAGCAGTTCTTC

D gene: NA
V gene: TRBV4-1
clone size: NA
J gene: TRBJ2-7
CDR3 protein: CASSHQMRAYEQYF
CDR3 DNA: TGCGCCAGCAGCCACCAGATGAGGGCCTACGAGCAGTACTTC

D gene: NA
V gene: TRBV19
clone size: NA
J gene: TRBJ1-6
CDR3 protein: CASNMGLYNSPLHF
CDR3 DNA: TGTGCCAGTAATATGGGGTTGTATAATTCACCCCTCCACTTT

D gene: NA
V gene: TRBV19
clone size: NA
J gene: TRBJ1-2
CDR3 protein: CASSMGSARGMYGYTF
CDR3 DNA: TGTGCCAGTAGTATGGGAAGCGCGAGAGGGATGTATGGCTACACCTTC

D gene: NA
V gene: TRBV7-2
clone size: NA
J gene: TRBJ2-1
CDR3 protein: CASSLVSAALNNEQFF
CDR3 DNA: TGTGCCAGCAGCTTAGTGAGTGCAGCGCTCAACAATGAGCAGTTCTTC

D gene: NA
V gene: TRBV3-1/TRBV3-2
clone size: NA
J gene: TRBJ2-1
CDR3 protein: CASSHLAAETEQFF
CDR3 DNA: TGTGCCAGCAGCCATCTGGCGGCCGAGACTGAGCAGTTCTTC

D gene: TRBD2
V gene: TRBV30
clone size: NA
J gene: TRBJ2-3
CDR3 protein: CAWSVGLAVSTDTQYF
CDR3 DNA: TGTGCCTGGAGTGTCGGACTAGCGGTGAGCACAGATACGCAGTATTTT

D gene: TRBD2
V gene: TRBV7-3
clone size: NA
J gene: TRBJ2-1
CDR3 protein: CASSPGGLAGGRVEQFF
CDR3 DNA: TGTGCCAGCAGCCCGGGGGGACTAGCGGGAGGGCGAGTTGAGCAGTTCTTC

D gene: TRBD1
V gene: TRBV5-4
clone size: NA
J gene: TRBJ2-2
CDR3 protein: CASSFPGQGYGGELFF
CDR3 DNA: TGTGCCAGCAGCTTCCCCGGACAGGGATACGGCGGGGAGCTGTTTTTT

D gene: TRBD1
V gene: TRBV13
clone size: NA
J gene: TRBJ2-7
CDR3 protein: CASSLGRDRGREQYF
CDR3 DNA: TGTGCCAGCAGCTTAGGCCGGGACAGGGGTCGTGAGCAGTACTTC

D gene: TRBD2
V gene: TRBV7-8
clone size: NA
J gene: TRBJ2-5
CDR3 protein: CASSLMGGGGETQYF
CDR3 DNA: TGTGCCAGCAGCTTAATGGGCGGGGGGGGAGAGACCCAGTACTTC

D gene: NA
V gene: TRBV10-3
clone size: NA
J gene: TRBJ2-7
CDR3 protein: CAISEGNAYEQYF
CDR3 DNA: TGTGCCATCAGTGAGGGGAACGCCTACGAGCAGTACTTC

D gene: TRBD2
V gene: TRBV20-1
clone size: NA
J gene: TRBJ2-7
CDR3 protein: CSASGLAGAPSYEQYF
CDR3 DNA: TGCAGTGCTAGTGGGCTAGCGGGAGCCCCGTCCTACGAGCAGTACTTC

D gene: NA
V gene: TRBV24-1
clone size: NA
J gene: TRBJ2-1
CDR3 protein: CATSTQGKTYNEQFF
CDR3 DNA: TGTGCCACCAGTACACAGGGTAAGACTTACAATGAGCAGTTCTTC

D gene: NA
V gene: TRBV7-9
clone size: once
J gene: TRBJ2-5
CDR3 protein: CASTPTAAETQYF
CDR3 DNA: TGTGCCAGCACCCCTACGGCAGCAGAGACCCAGTACTTC

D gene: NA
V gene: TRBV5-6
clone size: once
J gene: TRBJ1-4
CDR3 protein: CASSLGLWDNEKLFF
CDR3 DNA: TGTGCCAGCAGCTTGGGCCTGTGGGACAATGAAAAACTGTTTTTT

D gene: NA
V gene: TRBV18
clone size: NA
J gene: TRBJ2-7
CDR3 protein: CASSLMARGPSYEQYF
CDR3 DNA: TGTGCCAGCTCACTGATGGCCCGGGGACCTTCCTACGAGCAGTACTTC

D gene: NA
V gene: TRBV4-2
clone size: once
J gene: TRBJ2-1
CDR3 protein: CASSQESSYNEQFF
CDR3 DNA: TGTGCCAGCAGCCAAGAAAGTTCGTACAATGAGCAGTTCTTC

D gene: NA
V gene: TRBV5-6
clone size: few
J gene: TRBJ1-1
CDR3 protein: CASSLLGTQRTEAFF
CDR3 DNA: TGTGCCAGCAGCTTGCTAGGTACCCAGCGCACTGAAGCTTTCTTT

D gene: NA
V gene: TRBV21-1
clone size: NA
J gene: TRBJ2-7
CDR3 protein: CASSNRRTIQSYEQYF
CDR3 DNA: TGTGCCAGCAGCAACAGGAGGACGATTCAGTCCTACGAGCAGTACTTC

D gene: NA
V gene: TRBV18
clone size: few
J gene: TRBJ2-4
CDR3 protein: CASSPRHQGINIQYF
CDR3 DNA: TGTGCCAGCTCACCGCGACATCAAGGGATAAACATTCAGTACTTC

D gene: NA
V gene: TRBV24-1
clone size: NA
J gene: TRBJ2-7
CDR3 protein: CATSDPRYPPEQYF
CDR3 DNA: TGTGCCACCAGTGACCCACGGTACCCTCCGGAGCAGTACTTC

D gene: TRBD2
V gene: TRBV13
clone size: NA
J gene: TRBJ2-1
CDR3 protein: CASSSRTSGRHNEQFF
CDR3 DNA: TGTGCCAGCAGCTCCCGGACTAGCGGAAGACACAATGAGCAGTTCTTC